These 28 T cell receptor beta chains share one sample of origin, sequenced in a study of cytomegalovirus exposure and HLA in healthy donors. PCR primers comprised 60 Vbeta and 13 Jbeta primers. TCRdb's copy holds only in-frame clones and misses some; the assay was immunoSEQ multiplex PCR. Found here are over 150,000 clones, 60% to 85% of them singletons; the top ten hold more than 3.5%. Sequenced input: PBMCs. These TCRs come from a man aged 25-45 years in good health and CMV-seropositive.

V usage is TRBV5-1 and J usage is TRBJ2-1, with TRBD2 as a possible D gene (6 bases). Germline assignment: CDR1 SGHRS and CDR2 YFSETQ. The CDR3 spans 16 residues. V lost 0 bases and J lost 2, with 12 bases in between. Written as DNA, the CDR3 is TGCGCCAGCAGCTTGGCTGCGGGACCACCCTACAATGAGCAGTTCTTC. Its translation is CASSLAAGPPYNEQFF.

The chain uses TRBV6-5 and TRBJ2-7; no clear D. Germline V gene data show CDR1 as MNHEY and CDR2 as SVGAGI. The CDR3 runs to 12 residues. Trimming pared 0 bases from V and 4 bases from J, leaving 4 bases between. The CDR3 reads CASSYSRYEQYF. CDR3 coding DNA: TGTGCCAGCAGTTACTCGCGGTACGAGCAGTACTTC.

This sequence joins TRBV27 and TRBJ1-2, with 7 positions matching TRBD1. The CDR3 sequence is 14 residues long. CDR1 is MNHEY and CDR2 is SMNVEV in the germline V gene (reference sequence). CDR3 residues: CASALAGGRYGYTF. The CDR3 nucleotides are TGTGCTTCAGCTTTGGCAGGGGGACGCTATGGCTACACCTTC.

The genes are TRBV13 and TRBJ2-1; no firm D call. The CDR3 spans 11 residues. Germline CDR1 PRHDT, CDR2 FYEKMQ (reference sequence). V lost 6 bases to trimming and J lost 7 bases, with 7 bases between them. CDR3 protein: CASRARNEQFF. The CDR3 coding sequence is TGTGCCAGCAGAGCTAGGAATGAGCAGTTCTTC.

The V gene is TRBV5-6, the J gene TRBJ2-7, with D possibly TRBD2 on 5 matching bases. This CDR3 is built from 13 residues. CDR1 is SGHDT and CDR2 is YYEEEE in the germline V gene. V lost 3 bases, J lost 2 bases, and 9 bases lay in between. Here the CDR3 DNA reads TGTGCCAGCAGCTGGGCCGGGACCTACGAGCAGTACTTC. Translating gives CASSWAGTYEQYF. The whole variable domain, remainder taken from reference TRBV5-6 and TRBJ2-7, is DAGVTQSPTHLIKTRGQQVTLRCSPKSGHDTVSWYQQALGQGPQFIFQYYEEEERQRGNFPDRFSGHQFPNYSSELNVNALLLGDSALYLCASSWAGTYEQYFGPGTRLTVT.

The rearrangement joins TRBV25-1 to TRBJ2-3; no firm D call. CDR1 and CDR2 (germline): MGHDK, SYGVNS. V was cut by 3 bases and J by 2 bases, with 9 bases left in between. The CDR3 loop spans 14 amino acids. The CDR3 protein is CASSDGRYTDTQYF. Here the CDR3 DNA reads TGTGCCAGCAGTGATGGTAGATACACAGATACGCAGTATTTT.

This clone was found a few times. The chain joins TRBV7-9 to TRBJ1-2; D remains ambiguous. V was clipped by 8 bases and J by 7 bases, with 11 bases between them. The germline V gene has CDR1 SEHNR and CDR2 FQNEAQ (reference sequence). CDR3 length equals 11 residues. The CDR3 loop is CASASGGGYTF. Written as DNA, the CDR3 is TGTGCCAGCGCATCAGGTGGTGGCTACACCTTC.

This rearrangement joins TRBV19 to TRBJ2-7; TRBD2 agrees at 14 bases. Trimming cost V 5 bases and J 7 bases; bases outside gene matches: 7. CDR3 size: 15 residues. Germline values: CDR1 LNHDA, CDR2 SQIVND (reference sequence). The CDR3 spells CASSPGTSGGGEQYF. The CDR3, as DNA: TGTGCCAGTAGTCCCGGGACTAGCGGGGGTGGTGAGCAGTACTTC.

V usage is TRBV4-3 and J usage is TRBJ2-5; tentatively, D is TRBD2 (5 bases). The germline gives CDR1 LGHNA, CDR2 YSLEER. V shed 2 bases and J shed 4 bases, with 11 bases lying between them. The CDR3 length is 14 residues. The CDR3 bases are TGCGCCAGCAGCCAAAACGCAGGAGGAGAGACCCAGTACTTC. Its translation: CASSQNAGGETQYF.

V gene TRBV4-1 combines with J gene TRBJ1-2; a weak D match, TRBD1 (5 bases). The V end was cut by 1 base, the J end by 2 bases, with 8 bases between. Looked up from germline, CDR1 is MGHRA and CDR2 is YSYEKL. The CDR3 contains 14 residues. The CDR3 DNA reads TGCGCCAGCAGCCAAGTCGACAGAAACTATGGCTACACCTTC. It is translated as CASSQVDRNYGYTF.

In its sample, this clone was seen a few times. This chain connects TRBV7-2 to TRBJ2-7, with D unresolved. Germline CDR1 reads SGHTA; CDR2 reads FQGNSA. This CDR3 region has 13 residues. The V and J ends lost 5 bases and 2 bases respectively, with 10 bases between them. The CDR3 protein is CASSPPSAYEQYF. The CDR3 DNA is TGTGCCAGCAGCCCCCCTTCGGCCTACGAGCAGTACTTC.

The CDR3, as DNA: TGTGCCAGCAGCAGGGACAGGGGAGGCTATGGCTACACCTTC. Amino acids: CASSRDRGGYGYTF. The gene calls are TRBV28 and TRBJ1-2; TRBD1 matches 10 bases. Germline V gene lookup returns CDR1 MDHEN and CDR2 SYDVKM. With V trimmed by 6 bases and J by 4 bases, 5 bases remained unmatched. The CDR3 is 14 residues long.

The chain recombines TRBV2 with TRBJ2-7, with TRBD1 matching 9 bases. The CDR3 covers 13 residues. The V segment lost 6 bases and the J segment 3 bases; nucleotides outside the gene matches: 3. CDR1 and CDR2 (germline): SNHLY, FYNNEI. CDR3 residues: CASRVGQGYEQYF. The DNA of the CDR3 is TGTGCCAGCAGGGTGGGACAGGGCTACGAGCAGTACTTC.

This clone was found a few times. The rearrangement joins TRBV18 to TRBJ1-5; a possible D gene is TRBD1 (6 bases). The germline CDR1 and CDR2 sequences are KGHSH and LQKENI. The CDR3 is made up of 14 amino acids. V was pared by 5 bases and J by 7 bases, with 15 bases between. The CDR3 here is CASSSHREGQPQHF. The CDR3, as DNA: TGTGCCAGCTCATCTCACAGGGAGGGACAGCCCCAGCATTTT.

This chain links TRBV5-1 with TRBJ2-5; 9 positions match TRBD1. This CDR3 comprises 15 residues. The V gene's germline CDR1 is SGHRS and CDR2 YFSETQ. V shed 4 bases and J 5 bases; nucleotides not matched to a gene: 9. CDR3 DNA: TGCGCCAGCAGCACATATCGGACAGGGGTGGAGACCCAGTACTTC. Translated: CASSTYRTGVETQYF.

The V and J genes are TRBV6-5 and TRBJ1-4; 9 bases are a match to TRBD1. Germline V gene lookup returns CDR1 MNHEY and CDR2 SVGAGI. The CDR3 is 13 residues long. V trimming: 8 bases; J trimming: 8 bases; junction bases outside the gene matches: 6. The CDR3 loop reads CASARTGDEKLFF. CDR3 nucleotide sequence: TGTGCCAGCGCGCGGACAGGGGACGAAAAACTGTTTTTT.

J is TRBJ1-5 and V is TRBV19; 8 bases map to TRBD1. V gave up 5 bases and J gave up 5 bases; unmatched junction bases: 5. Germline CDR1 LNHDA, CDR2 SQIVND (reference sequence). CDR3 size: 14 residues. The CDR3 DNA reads TGTGCCAGTAGTTTCAGGGGGCTCGATCAGCCCCAGCATTTT. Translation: CASSFRGLDQPQHF.

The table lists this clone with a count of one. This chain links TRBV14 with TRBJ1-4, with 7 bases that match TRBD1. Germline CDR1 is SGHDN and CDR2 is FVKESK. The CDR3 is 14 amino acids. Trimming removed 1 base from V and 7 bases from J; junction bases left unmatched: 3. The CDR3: CASSQVQGGEKLFF. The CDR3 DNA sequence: TGTGCCAGCAGCCAAGTCCAGGGGGGTGAAAAACTGTTTTTT.

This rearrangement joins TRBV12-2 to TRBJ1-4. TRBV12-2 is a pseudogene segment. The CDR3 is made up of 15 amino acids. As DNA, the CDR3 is TGTGCAAGTCGCTTCTTCTTAGCAACTAATGAAAAACTGTTTTTT. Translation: CASRFFLATNEKLFF.

DNA of the CDR3: TGTGCCAGCAGTCCGAGAGGGAGCGGGGGGGTCAGTGAGACCCAGTACTTC. Its translation: CASSPRGSGGVSETQYF. The rearrangement links TRBV2 to TRBJ2-5, with 10 bases fitting TRBD2. V dropped 5 bases and J dropped 5; count of bases not matched to a gene: 14. CDR3 length: 17 residues. Germline V gene lookup returns CDR1 SNHLY and CDR2 FYNNEI. The full variable domain, rest sourced from reference TRBV2 and TRBJ2-5, is EPEVTQTPSHQVTQMGQEVILRCVPISNHLYFYWYRQILGQKVEFLVSFYNNEISEKSEIFDDQFSVERPDGSNFTLKIRSTKLEDSAMYFCASSPRGSGGVSETQYFGPGTRLLVL.

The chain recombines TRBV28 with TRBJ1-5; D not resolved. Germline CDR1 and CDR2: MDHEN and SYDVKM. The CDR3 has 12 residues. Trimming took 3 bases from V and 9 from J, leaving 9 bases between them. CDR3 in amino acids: CASSLIRGPQHF. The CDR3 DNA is TGTGCCAGCAGTTTGATTCGGGGGCCCCAGCATTTT. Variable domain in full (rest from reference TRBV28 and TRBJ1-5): DVKVTQSSRYLVKRTGEKVFLECVQDMDHENMFWYRQDPGLGLRLIYFSYDVKMKEKGDIPEGYSVSREKKERFSLILESASTNQTSMYLCASSLIRGPQHFGDGTRLSIL.

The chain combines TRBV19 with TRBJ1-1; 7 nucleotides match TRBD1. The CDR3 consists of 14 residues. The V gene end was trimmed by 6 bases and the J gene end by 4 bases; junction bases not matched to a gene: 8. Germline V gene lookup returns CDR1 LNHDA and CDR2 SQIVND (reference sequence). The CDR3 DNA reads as TGTGCCAGTAGAACAGGGGAGAGGAGCACTGAAGCTTTCTTT. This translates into CASRTGERSTEAFF.

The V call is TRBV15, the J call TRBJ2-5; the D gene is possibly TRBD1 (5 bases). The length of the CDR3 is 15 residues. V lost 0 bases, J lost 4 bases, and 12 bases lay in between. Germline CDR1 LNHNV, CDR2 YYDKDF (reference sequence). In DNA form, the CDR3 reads TGTGCCACCAGCAGAGAAACAGGTTCCCCAGAGACCCAGTACTTC. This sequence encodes CATSRETGSPETQYF.

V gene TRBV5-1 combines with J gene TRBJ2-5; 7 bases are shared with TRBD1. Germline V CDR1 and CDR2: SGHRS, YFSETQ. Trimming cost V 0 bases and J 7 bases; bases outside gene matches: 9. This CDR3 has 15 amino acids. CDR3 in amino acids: CASSLGVQGMGTQYF. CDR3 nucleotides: TGCGCCAGCAGCTTGGGAGTACAGGGGATGGGGACCCAGTACTTC.

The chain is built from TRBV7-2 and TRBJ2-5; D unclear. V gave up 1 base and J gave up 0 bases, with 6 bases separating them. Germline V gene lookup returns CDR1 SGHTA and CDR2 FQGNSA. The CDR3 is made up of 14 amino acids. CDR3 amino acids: CASSLVGNQETQYF. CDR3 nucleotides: TGTGCCAGCAGCTTAGTGGGCAACCAAGAGACCCAGTACTTC.

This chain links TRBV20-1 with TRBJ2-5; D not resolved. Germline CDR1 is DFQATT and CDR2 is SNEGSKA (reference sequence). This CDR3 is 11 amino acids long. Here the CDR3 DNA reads TGCAGGCCAGGCCCGAGCGAGACCCAGTACTTC. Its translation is CRPGPSETQYF.

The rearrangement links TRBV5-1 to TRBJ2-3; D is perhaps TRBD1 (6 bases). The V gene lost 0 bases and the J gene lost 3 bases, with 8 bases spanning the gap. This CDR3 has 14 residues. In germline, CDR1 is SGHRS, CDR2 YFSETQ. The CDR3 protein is CASSLATGTDTQYF. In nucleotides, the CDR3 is TGCGCCAGCAGCTTGGCTACAGGGACAGATACGCAGTATTTT.

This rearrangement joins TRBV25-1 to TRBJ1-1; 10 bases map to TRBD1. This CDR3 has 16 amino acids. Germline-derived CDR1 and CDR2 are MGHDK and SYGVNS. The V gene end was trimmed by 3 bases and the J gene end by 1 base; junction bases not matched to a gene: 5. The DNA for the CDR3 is TGTGCCAGCAGTGATCGACAGGGGGCTGGGAACACTGAAGCTTTCTTT. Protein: CASSDRQGAGNTEAFF.